This TCR beta chain is from a study of T cell responses to AZD1222 COVID-19 vaccine. This clone came up once. The antigen remains unidentified. Overall study results and limits: Of spike-specific TCRs, nearly half reportedly target regions left unmutated in variants. Regions 160-218 and 743-854 dominated among vaccine-associated CD4 TCRs spanning spike. The study sampled repertoires only after the peak T cell response. Donors were largely white British and mainly female; clonal diversity was possibly underestimated.

Libraries were prepared by immunoSEQ multiplex PCR; TCRdb keeps only in-frame clonotypes and omits some of them. This repertoire shows 140,000 to 150,000 clones, 92% found once; its top ten account for roughly 3.9%. The CDR3 is made up of 14 amino acids. Per germline, CDR1 LNHDA and CDR2 SQIVND (reference sequence). V was clipped by 3 bases and J by 13 bases; unmatched bases: 11. This sequence originates from an adult who received the AZD1222 COVID-19 vaccine. The sample consisted of peripheral blood, taken 28 days after the second AZD1222 dose. V and J are TRBV19 and TRBJ2-1, with 8 bases lining up with TRBD2. The CDR3 DNA sequence: TGTGCCAGTAGTATGGCGGGGGGAAGCTTCTTTCAGTTCTTC. This translates into CASSMAGGSFFQFF.